A selection of T cell receptor beta chains follows, all from one sample in a study of cytomegalovirus exposure and HLA in healthy donors. The data were produced by immunoSEQ multiplex PCR, yet TCRdb's version contains in-frame clones alone and is incomplete. The sample lists roughly 100,000 clones; about a tenth were seen once. Material: PBMCs. These receptors were collected from a man aged 40-49 years in good health and CMV-seropositive. Both conserved end residues are part of each CDR3. A D gene is named only where the DNA matches it firmly. Clone sizes are given selectively: once, few, many, or a class where the clone is expanded.

abundance: -
d_gene: TRBD2
j_gene: TRBJ2-1
v_gene: TRBV4-1
CDR3aa: CASGLGEGLDEQFF
CDR3nt: TGCGCCAGCGGCCTGGGGGAGGGCCTTGATGAGCAGTTCTTC

abundance: few
d_gene: TRBD2
j_gene: TRBJ2-7
v_gene: TRBV25-1
CDR3aa: CASSTLAGGHEQYF
CDR3nt: TGTGCCAGCAGCACACTAGCGGGAGGCCACGAGCAGTACTTC

abundance: -
d_gene: TRBD1
j_gene: TRBJ2-7
v_gene: TRBV7-8
CDR3aa: CASSPGGYEQYF
CDR3nt: TGTGCCAGCAGCCCAGGGGGTTACGAGCAGTACTTC

abundance: few
d_gene: TRBD2
j_gene: TRBJ2-7
v_gene: TRBV10-3
CDR3aa: CAISDSPGLAGDEQYF
CDR3nt: TGTGCCATCAGTGACTCTCCGGGACTAGCGGGAGACGAGCAGTACTTC

abundance: -
d_gene: -
j_gene: TRBJ2-3
v_gene: TRBV6-1
CDR3aa: CASSDYSTDTQYF
CDR3nt: TGTGCCAGCAGCGACTACAGCACAGATACGCAGTATTTT

abundance: few
d_gene: -
j_gene: TRBJ2-5
v_gene: TRBV19
CDR3aa: CASSTPWGYETQYF
CDR3nt: TGTGCCAGTAGTACCCCTTGGGGCTACGAGACCCAGTACTTC

abundance: -
d_gene: TRBD1
j_gene: TRBJ1-2
v_gene: TRBV7-2
CDR3aa: CASSSLRQGFGYGYTF
CDR3nt: TGTGCCAGCAGCTCCCTAAGACAGGGTTTCGGCTATGGCTACACCTTC

abundance: -
d_gene: -
j_gene: TRBJ1-2
v_gene: TRBV29-1
CDR3aa: CSVARGQGYTF
CDR3nt: TGCAGCGTTGCTAGGGGCCAGGGCTACACCTTC

abundance: few
d_gene: TRBD1
j_gene: TRBJ2-2
v_gene: TRBV5-3
CDR3aa: CARSTGTGRKNGELFF
CDR3nt: TGTGCCAGAAGCACCGGGACAGGGAGAAAGAACGGGGAGCTGTTTTTT

abundance: -
d_gene: -
j_gene: TRBJ2-7
v_gene: TRBV14
CDR3aa: CASSPGGQLYEQYF
CDR3nt: TGTGCCAGCAGCCCAGGAGGCCAACTCTACGAGCAGTACTTC

abundance: few
d_gene: -
j_gene: TRBJ2-6
v_gene: TRBV7-9
CDR3aa: CASSSLRGANVLTF
CDR3nt: TGTGCCAGCAGCTCCCTTCGTGGGGCCAACGTCCTGACTTTC

abundance: -
d_gene: TRBD1
j_gene: TRBJ1-1
v_gene: TRBV5-5
CDR3aa: CASSPSGTASLGAFF
CDR3nt: TGTGCCAGCAGCCCTTCCGGGACAGCCTCACTAGGAGCTTTCTTT

abundance: -
d_gene: -
j_gene: TRBJ2-2
v_gene: TRBV9
CDR3aa: CASSVSGVMNTGELFF
CDR3nt: TGTGCCAGCAGCGTATCCGGGGTTATGAACACCGGGGAGCTGTTTTTT

abundance: few
d_gene: TRBD2
j_gene: TRBJ2-4
v_gene: TRBV29-1
CDR3aa: CSVEEGRGLAVAKNIQYF
CDR3nt: TGCAGCGTTGAAGAAGGCAGGGGACTAGCAGTAGCCAAAAACATTCAGTACTTC

abundance: few
d_gene: TRBD2
j_gene: TRBJ2-1
v_gene: TRBV6-6
CDR3aa: CASSYPSGNYNEQFF
CDR3nt: TGTGCCAGCAGTTACCCTAGCGGGAACTACAATGAGCAGTTCTTC

abundance: -
d_gene: TRBD1
j_gene: TRBJ1-4
v_gene: TRBV6-5
CDR3aa: CASSSSTGFNEKLFF
CDR3nt: TGTGCCAGCAGTTCATCGACAGGGTTTAATGAAAAACTGTTTTTT

abundance: few
d_gene: TRBD2
j_gene: TRBJ2-7
v_gene: TRBV11-3
CDR3aa: CASGGGFSYEQYF
CDR3nt: TGTGCCAGCGGGGGGGGGTTCTCCTACGAGCAGTACTTC

abundance: few
d_gene: TRBD1
j_gene: TRBJ2-3
v_gene: TRBV28
CDR3aa: CASSLPDRVSTDTQYF
CDR3nt: TGTGCCAGCAGTCTCCCGGACAGGGTGAGCACAGATACGCAGTATTTT

abundance: few
d_gene: -
j_gene: TRBJ1-1
v_gene: TRBV27
CDR3aa: CASSPLVGSEAFF
CDR3nt: TGTGCCAGCAGTCCGTTGGTCGGGTCTGAAGCTTTCTTT

abundance: -
d_gene: -
j_gene: TRBJ2-5
v_gene: TRBV5-1
CDR3aa: CASSLHGSGETQYF
CDR3nt: TGCGCCAGCAGCTTGCATGGGAGTGGGGAGACCCAGTACTTC

abundance: -
d_gene: -
j_gene: TRBJ1-2
v_gene: TRBV29-1
CDR3aa: CSVGIAGTNYGYTF
CDR3nt: TGCAGCGTTGGGATCGCGGGGACTAACTATGGCTACACCTTC

abundance: few
d_gene: -
j_gene: TRBJ2-7
v_gene: TRBV7-8
CDR3aa: CASQGQTYDQYF
CDR3nt: TGTGCCAGCCAAGGACAGACCTACGATCAGTACTTC

abundance: few
d_gene: TRBD1
j_gene: TRBJ2-7
v_gene: TRBV7-8
CDR3aa: CASSFDRGAYEQYF
CDR3nt: TGTGCCAGCAGCTTTGACAGGGGGGCATACGAGCAGTACTTC

abundance: -
d_gene: -
j_gene: TRBJ2-5
v_gene: TRBV19
CDR3aa: CASSIWANQETQYF
CDR3nt: TGTGCCAGTAGTATATGGGCAAACCAAGAGACCCAGTACTTC

abundance: -
d_gene: -
j_gene: TRBJ2-7
v_gene: TRBV9
CDR3aa: CASSPSGYEQYF
CDR3nt: TGTGCCAGCAGCCCCTCGGGCTACGAGCAGTACTTC

abundance: -
d_gene: TRBD2
j_gene: TRBJ2-1
v_gene: TRBV29-1
CDR3aa: CSVISGTSGRNEQFF
CDR3nt: TGCAGCGTTATATCCGGGACTAGCGGGAGGAATGAGCAGTTCTTC

abundance: -
d_gene: -
j_gene: TRBJ2-2
v_gene: TRBV4-2
CDR3aa: CASSQVSMTRSAGELFF
CDR3nt: TGTGCCAGCAGCCAAGTTTCCATGACGAGGTCAGCCGGGGAGCTGTTTTTT

abundance: -
d_gene: TRBD2
j_gene: TRBJ2-1
v_gene: TRBV4-2
CDR3aa: CASSQEDGRAPSYNEQFF
CDR3nt: TGTGCCAGCAGCCAAGAGGACGGGAGGGCCCCGTCCTACAATGAGCAGTTCTTC

abundance: few
d_gene: -
j_gene: TRBJ2-1
v_gene: TRBV2
CDR3aa: CASTPVAESYNEQFF
CDR3nt: TGTGCCAGCACACCCGTCGCGGAGTCCTACAATGAGCAGTTCTTC

abundance: few
d_gene: -
j_gene: TRBJ2-7
v_gene: TRBV5-1
CDR3aa: CASSLTQANYEQYF
CDR3nt: TGCGCCAGCAGCTTGACTCAGGCCAACTACGAGCAGTACTTC

abundance: -
d_gene: -
j_gene: TRBJ1-1
v_gene: TRBV7-8
CDR3aa: CASSSHGQFTEAFF
CDR3nt: TGTGCCAGCAGCTCCCACGGACAGTTCACTGAAGCTTTCTTT

abundance: few
d_gene: TRBD2
j_gene: TRBJ2-1
v_gene: TRBV28
CDR3aa: CASSPGGGRAHEQFF
CDR3nt: TGTGCCAGCAGCCCAGGAGGCGGGAGGGCCCATGAGCAGTTCTTC

abundance: -
d_gene: -
j_gene: TRBJ1-2
v_gene: TRBV30
CDR3aa: CAWSVNYGYTF
CDR3nt: TGTGCCTGGAGCGTAAACTATGGCTACACCTTC

abundance: few
d_gene: -
j_gene: TRBJ2-7
v_gene: TRBV6-1
CDR3aa: CASSEQIIYEQYF
CDR3nt: TGTGCCAGCAGTGAACAGATTATATACGAGCAGTACTTC

abundance: many
d_gene: -
j_gene: TRBJ1-5
v_gene: TRBV2
CDR3aa: CASSQLNQPQHF
CDR3nt: TGTGCCAGCAGTCAATTGAATCAGCCCCAGCATTTT

abundance: few
d_gene: TRBD1
j_gene: TRBJ1-2
v_gene: TRBV9
CDR3aa: CASSVLQGGGYTF
CDR3nt: TGTGCCAGCAGCGTCCTTCAGGGGGGAGGCTACACCTTC

abundance: -
d_gene: TRBD1
j_gene: TRBJ1-5
v_gene: TRBV28
CDR3aa: CASSFPGTGASGPQHF
CDR3nt: TGTGCCAGCAGTTTTCCCGGGACAGGAGCTTCTGGGCCCCAGCATTTT

abundance: few
d_gene: -
j_gene: TRBJ2-1
v_gene: TRBV5-1
CDR3aa: CASGPVGVTYNEQFF
CDR3nt: TGCGCCAGCGGTCCAGTGGGAGTTACCTACAATGAGCAGTTCTTC

abundance: -
d_gene: -
j_gene: TRBJ2-3
v_gene: TRBV11-2
CDR3aa: CASSLEVAETTDTQYF
CDR3nt: TGTGCCAGCAGCTTAGAAGTAGCGGAAACCACAGATACGCAGTATTTT

abundance: few
d_gene: -
j_gene: TRBJ2-5
v_gene: TRBV5-4
CDR3aa: CASSSPIAGTRETQYF
CDR3nt: TGTGCCAGCAGCTCGCCGATTGCGGGGACGCGGGAGACCCAGTACTTC

abundance: few
d_gene: -
j_gene: TRBJ2-5
v_gene: TRBV5-6
CDR3aa: CASSFDGSGQETQYF
CDR3nt: TGTGCCAGCAGCTTTGACGGGAGTGGCCAAGAGACCCAGTACTTC

abundance: few
d_gene: TRBD1
j_gene: TRBJ1-1
v_gene: TRBV6-5
CDR3aa: CASSYGRTGGTEAFF
CDR3nt: TGTGCCAGCAGTTACGGGAGGACAGGGGGGACTGAAGCTTTCTTT

abundance: -
d_gene: -
j_gene: TRBJ1-1
v_gene: TRBV27
CDR3aa: CASSFTTETEAFF
CDR3nt: TGTGCCAGCAGTTTTACGACAGAGACTGAAGCTTTCTTT

abundance: -
d_gene: -
j_gene: TRBJ2-3
v_gene: TRBV5-1
CDR3aa: CASSLGGDTDTQYF
CDR3nt: TGCGCCAGCAGCCTCGGGGGAGACACAGATACGCAGTATTTT

abundance: -
d_gene: -
j_gene: TRBJ2-2
v_gene: TRBV5-3
CDR3aa: CARSSFGTGGVGTGELFF
CDR3nt: TGTGCCAGAAGCTCCTTCGGTACGGGGGGCGTTGGGACAGGGGAGCTGTTTTTT

abundance: few
d_gene: -
j_gene: TRBJ1-1
v_gene: TRBV12-5
CDR3aa: CASGLVKNRNTEAFF
CDR3nt: TGTGCTAGTGGTTTGGTAAAGAACAGGAACACTGAAGCTTTCTTT

abundance: few
d_gene: TRBD1
j_gene: TRBJ2-3
v_gene: TRBV19
CDR3aa: CASSPGQGGTDTQYF
CDR3nt: TGTGCCAGTAGCCCGGGACAGGGTGGCACAGATACGCAGTATTTT

abundance: few
d_gene: -
j_gene: TRBJ1-1
v_gene: TRBV5-4
CDR3aa: CASTGGNTEAFF
CDR3nt: TGTGCCAGCACTGGAGGGAACACTGAAGCTTTCTTT

abundance: -
d_gene: -
j_gene: TRBJ1-2
v_gene: TRBV4-1
CDR3aa: CASSQGRSLYGYTF
CDR3nt: TGCGCCAGCAGCCAAGGCAGGTCTTTGTATGGCTACACCTTC

abundance: few
d_gene: -
j_gene: TRBJ2-3
v_gene: TRBV9
CDR3aa: CASSVGGTDTQYF
CDR3nt: TGTGCCAGCAGCGTAGGAGGGACAGATACGCAGTATTTT

abundance: -
d_gene: -
j_gene: TRBJ2-5
v_gene: TRBV5-4
CDR3aa: CASSAPGGETQYF
CDR3nt: TGTGCCAGCAGCGCCCCTGGCGGGGAGACCCAGTACTTC

abundance: few
d_gene: -
j_gene: TRBJ2-4
v_gene: TRBV28
CDR3aa: CASSLNTGAKNIQYF
CDR3nt: TGTGCCAGCAGCCTAAATACAGGGGCCAAAAACATTCAGTACTTC

abundance: -
d_gene: -
j_gene: TRBJ2-1
v_gene: TRBV7-9
CDR3aa: CASSSGLTSSYNEQFF
CDR3nt: TGTGCCAGCAGCTCGGGACTTACGAGCTCCTACAATGAGCAGTTCTTC

abundance: few
d_gene: -
j_gene: TRBJ2-1
v_gene: TRBV4-3
CDR3aa: CASSQERRRDNEQFF
CDR3nt: TGCGCCAGCAGCCAAGAGCGAAGGCGGGACAATGAGCAGTTCTTC